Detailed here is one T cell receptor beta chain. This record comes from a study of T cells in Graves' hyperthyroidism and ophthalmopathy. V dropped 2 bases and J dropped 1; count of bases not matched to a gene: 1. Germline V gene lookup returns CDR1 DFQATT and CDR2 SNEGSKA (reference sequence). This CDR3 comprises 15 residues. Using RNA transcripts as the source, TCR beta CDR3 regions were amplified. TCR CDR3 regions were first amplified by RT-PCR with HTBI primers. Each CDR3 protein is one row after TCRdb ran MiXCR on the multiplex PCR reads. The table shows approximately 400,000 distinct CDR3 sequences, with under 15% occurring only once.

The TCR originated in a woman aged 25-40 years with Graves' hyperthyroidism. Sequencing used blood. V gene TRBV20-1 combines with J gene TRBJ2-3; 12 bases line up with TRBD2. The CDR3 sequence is CSARRTSGGTDTQYF. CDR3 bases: TGCAGTGCTAGACGGACTAGCGGGGGCACAGATACGCAGTATTTT.